This TCR beta chain derives from a study of cytotoxic CD8 clonotypes in ibrutinib-treated CLL. Findings of the study overall: Having risen at ibrutinib response, clonality had fallen back toward baseline by progression. The clonality rise at ibrutinib response reflected private clonotype expansion. Clonality was higher at baseline than in age-matched healthy donors and tracked circulating CD8+ T-cell counts.

The assay was immunoSEQ multiplex PCR, and TCRdb's table has in-frame clones only and misses some. The sample carries some 84,000 clones, about 86% recorded once. Comments on this clone: Its specificity is not known.

Trimming removed 7 bases at V and 6 bases at J, with 10 bases between. The CDR3 totals 12 residues. Germline V gene sequence: CDR1 SEHNR, CDR2 FQNEAQ (reference sequence). Here the sequenced sample was PBMCs, taken before ibrutinib treatment. The chain carries TRBV7-9 and TRBJ2-1; D is possibly TRBD1 or TRBD2 (5 bases each). The clonotype originates from a human donor with chronic lymphocytic leukemia. The CDR3 reads CASTSRGNEQFF. Written as DNA, the CDR3 is TGTGCCAGCACTTCGAGGGGCAATGAGCAGTTCTTC. Variable domain in full (rest from reference TRBV7-9 and TRBJ2-1): DTGVSQNPRHKITKRGQNVTFRCDPISEHNRLYWYRQTLGQGPEFLTYFQNEAQLEKSRLLSDRFSAERPKGSFSTLEIQRTEQGDSAMYLCASTSRGNEQFFGPGTRLTVL.